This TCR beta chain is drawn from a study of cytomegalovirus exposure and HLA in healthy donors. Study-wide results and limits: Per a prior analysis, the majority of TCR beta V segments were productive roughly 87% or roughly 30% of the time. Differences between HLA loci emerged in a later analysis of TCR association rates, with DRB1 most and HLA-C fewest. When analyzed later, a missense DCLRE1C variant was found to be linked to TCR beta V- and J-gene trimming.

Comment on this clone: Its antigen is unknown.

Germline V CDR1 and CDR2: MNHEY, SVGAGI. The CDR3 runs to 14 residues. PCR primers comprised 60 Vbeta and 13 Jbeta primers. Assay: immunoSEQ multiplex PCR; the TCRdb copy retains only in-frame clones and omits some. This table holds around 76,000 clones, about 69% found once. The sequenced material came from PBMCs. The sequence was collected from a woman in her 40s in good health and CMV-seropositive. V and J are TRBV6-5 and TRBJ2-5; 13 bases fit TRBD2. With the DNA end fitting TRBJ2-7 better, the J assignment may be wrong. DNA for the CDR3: TGTGCCAGCGGGGGGACTAGCGGGACCATCGAGCAGTACTTC. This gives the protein CASGGTSGTIEQYF.